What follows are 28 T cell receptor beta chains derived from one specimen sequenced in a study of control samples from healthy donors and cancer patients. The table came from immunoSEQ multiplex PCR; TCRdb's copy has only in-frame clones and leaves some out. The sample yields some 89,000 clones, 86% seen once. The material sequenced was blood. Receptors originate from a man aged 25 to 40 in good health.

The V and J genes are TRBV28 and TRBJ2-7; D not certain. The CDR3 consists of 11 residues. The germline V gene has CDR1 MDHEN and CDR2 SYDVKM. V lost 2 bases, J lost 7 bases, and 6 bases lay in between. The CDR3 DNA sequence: TGTGCCAGCAGTTTAGGGCGGGAGCAGTACTTC. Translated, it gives CASSLGREQYF.

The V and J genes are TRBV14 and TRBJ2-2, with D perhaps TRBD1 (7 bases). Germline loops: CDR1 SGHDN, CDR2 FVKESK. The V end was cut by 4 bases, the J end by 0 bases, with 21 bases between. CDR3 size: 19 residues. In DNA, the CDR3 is TGTGCCAGCAGCCGAATTCCCCAGGGGGGAGCGTCGAACACCGGGGAGCTGTTTTTT. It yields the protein CASSRIPQGGASNTGELFF.

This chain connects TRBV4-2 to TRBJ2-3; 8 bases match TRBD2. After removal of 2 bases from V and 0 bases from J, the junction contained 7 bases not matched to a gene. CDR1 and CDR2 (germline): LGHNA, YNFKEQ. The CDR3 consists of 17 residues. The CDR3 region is CASSQLSGGTSTDTQYF. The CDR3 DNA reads TGTGCCAGCAGCCAACTAAGCGGGGGCACTAGCACAGATACGCAGTATTTT.

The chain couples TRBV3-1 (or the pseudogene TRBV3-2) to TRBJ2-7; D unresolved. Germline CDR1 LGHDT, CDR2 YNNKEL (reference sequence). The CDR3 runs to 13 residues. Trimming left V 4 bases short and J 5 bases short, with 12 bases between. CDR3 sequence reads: CASSLSVRNEQYF. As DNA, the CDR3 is TGTGCCAGCAGCCTCAGCGTAAGAAACGAGCAGTACTTC.

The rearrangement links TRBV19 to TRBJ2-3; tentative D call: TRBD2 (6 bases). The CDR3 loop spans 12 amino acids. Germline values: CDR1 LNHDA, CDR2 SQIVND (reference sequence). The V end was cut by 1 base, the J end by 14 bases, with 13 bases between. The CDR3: CASSIVEGRSYF. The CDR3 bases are TGTGCCAGTAGTATAGTGGAGGGGAGGTCGTATTTT.

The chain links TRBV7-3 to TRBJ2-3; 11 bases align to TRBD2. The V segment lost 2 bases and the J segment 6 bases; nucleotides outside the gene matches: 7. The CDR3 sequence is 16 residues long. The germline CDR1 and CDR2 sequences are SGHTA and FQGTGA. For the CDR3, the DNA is TGTGCCAGCAGCTTAGGTCTAGCGGGGGGCCTGGATACGCAGTATTTT. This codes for CASSLGLAGGLDTQYF. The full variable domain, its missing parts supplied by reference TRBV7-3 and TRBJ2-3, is GAGVSQTPSNKVTEKGKYVELRCDPISGHTALYWYRQSLGQGPEFLIYFQGTGAADDSGLPNDRFFAVRPEGSVSTLKIQRTERGDSAVYLCASSLGLAGGLDTQYFGPGTRLTVL.

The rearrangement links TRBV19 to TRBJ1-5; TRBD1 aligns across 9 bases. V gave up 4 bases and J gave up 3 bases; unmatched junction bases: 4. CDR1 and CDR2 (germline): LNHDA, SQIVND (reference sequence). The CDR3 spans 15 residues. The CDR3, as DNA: TGTGCCAGTAGTACACGGACAGGGGTCAATCAGCCCCAGCATTTT. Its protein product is CASSTRTGVNQPQHF. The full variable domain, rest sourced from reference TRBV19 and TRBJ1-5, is DGGITQSPKYLFRKEGQNVTLSCEQNLNHDAMYWYRQDPGQGLRLIYYSQIVNDFQKGDIAEGYSVSREKKESFPLTVTSAQKNPTAFYLCASSTRTGVNQPQHFGDGTRLSIL.

The CDR3 nucleotides are TGTGCCAGCAGCCCGAGAGGGTACCAAGAGACCCAGTACTTC. Protein sequence: CASSPRGYQETQYF. The V call is TRBV21-1, the J call TRBJ2-5; the table calls TRBD2, which could not be checked here. TRBV21-1 represents a pseudogene. CDR3 length equals 14 residues.

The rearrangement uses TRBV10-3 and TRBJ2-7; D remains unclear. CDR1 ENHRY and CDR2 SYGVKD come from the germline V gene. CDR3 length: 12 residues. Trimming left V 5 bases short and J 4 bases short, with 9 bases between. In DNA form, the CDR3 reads TGTGCCATCAGTCCCGGCCCTTACGAGCAGTACGTC. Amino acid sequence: CAISPGPYEQYV.

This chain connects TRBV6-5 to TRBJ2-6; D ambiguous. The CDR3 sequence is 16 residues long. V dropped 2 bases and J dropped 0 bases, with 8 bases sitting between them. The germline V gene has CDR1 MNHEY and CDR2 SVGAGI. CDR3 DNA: TGTGCCAGCAGTTACGGGCACACCTCTGGGGCCAACGTCCTGACTTTC. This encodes CASSYGHTSGANVLTF.

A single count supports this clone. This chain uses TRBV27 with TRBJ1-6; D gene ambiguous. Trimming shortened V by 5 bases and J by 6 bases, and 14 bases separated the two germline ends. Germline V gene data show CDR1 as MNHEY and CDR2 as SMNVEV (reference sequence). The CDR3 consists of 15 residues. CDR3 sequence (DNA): TGTGCCAGCAGTCCTATAGACCCTCTTAATTCACCCCTCCACTTT. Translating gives CASSPIDPLNSPLHF.

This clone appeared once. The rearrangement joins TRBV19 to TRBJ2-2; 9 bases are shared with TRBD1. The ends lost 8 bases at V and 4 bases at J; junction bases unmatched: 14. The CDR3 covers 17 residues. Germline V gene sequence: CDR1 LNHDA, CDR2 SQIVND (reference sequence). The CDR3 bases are TGTGCCAGTGGAAACCCTCCGGGACAGGGCACCACCGGGGAGCTGTTTTTT. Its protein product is CASGNPPGQGTTGELFF.

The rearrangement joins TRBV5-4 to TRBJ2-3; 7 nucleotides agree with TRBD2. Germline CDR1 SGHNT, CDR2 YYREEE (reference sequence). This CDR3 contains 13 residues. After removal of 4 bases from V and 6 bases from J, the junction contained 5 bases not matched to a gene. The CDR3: CASSPTSSDTQYF. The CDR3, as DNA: TGTGCCAGCAGCCCGACTAGCTCGGATACGCAGTATTTT.

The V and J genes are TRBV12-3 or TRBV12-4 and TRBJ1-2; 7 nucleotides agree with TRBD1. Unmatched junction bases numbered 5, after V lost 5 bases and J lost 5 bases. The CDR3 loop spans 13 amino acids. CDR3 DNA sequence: TGTGCCAGCAGTACAGGGGAGGGGTATGGCTACACCTTC. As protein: CASSTGEGYGYTF.

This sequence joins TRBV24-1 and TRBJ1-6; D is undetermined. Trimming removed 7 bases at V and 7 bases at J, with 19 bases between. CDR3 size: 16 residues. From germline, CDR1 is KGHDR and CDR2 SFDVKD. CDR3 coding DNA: TGTGCCACCAGCGTCCGAGGAGGCGAAGGGAATTCACCCCTCCACTTT. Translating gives CATSVRGGEGNSPLHF.

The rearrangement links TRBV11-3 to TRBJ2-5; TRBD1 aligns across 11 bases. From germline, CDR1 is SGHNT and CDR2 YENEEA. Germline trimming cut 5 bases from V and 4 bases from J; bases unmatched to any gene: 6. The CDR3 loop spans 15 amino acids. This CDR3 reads CASSRAGTGGETQYF. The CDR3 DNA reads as TGTGCCAGCAGCCGGGCCGGGACAGGGGGAGAGACCCAGTACTTC.

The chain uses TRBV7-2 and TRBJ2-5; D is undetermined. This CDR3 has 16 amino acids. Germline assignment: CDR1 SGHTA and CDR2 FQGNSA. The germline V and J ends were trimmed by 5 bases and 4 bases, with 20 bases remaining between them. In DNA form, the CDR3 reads TGTGCCAGCAGCACCCCAAGGGCCTTACAAGGAGAGACCCAGTACTTC. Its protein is CASSTPRALQGETQYF.

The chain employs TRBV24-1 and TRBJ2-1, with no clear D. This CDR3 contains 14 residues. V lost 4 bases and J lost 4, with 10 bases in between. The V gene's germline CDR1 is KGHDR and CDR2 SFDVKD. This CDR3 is CATSEAGTYNEQFF. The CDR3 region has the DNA TGTGCCACCAGTGAGGCAGGTACTTACAATGAGCAGTTCTTC.

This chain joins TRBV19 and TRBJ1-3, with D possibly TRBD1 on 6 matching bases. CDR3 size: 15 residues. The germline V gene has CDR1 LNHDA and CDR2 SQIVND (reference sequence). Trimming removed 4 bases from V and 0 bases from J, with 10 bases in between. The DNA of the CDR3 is TGTGCCAGTAGTACGGGACAAATCTCTGGAAACACCATATATTTT. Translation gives CASSTGQISGNTIYF.

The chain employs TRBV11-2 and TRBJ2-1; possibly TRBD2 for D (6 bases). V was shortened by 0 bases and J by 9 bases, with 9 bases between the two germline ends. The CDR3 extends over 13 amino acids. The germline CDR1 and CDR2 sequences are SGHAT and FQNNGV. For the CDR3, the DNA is TGTGCCAGCAGCTTAGACCACGGGGGTGAGCAGTTCTTC. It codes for CASSLDHGGEQFF.

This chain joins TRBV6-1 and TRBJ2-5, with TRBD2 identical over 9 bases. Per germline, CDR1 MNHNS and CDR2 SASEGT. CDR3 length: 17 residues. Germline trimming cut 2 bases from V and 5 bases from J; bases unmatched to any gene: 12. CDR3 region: CASSETWKAGGPETQYF. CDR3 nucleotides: TGTGCCAGCAGTGAAACTTGGAAGGCGGGGGGGCCGGAGACCCAGTACTTC.

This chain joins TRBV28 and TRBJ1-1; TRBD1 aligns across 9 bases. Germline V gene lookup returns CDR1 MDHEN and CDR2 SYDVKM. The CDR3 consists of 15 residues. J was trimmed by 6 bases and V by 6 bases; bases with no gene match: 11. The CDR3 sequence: CASSHPGQGLPEAFF. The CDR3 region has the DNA TGTGCCAGCAGCCATCCGGGACAGGGTCTTCCTGAAGCTTTCTTT.

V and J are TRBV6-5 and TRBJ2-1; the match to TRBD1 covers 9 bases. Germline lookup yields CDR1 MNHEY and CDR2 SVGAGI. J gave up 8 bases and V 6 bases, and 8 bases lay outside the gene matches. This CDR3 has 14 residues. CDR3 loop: CASRMMGQGDEQFF. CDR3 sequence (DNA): TGTGCCAGCAGGATGATGGGACAGGGCGATGAGCAGTTCTTC.

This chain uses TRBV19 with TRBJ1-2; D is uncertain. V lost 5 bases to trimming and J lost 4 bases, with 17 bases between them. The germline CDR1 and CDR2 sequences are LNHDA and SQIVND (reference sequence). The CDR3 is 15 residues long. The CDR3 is CASSPDVAGVYGYTF. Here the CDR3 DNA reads TGTGCCAGTAGTCCCGACGTCGCGGGAGTCTATGGCTACACCTTC.

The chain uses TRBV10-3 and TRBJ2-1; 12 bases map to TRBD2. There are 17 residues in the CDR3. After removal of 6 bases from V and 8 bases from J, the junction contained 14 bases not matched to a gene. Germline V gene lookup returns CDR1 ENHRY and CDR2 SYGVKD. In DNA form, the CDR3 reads TGTGCCATCAGCGACGGCATGCTAGCGGGGGGGCAGGATGAGCAGTTCTTC. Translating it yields CAISDGMLAGGQDEQFF.

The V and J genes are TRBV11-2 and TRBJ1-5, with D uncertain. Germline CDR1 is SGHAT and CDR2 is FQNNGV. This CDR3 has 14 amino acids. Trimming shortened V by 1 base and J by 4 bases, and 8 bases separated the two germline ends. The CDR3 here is CASSLGGENQPQHF. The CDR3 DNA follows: TGTGCCAGCAGCTTAGGGGGAGAGAATCAGCCCCAGCATTTT.

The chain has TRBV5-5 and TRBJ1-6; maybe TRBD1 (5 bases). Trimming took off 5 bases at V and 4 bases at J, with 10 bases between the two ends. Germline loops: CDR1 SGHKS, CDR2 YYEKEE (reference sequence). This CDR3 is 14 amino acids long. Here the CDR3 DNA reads TGTGCCAGCAGAGAGACAGCTTATAATTCACCCCTCCACTTT. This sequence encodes CASRETAYNSPLHF.

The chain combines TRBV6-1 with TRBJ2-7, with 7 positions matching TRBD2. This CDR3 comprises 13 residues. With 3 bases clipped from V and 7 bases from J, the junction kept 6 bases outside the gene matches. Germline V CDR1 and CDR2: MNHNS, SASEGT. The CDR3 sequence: CASSEGGQPEQYV. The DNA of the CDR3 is TGTGCCAGCAGTGAGGGAGGGCAACCGGAGCAGTACGTC.